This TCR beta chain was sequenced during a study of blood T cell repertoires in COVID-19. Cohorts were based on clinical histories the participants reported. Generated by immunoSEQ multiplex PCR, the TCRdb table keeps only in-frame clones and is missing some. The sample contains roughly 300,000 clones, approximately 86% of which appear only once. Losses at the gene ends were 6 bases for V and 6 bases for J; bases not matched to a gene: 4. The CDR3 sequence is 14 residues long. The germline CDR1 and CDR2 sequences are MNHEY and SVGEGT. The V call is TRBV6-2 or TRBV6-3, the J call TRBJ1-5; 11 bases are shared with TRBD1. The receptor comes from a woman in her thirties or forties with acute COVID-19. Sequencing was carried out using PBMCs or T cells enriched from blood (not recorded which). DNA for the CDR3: TGTGCCAGCAGCGGGACAGGGGGTCGTCAGCCCCAGCATTTT. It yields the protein CASSGTGGRQPQHF.